Below are 3 T cell receptor beta chains sequenced from a single sample in a study of regulatory T cells in long-lasting Graves disease. Noted time point: persistent/refractory GD, antithyroid drugs over 5 years with positive TRAb. After RNA was extracted from PBMCs, the TCR library was made from it. Construction of TCR beta libraries relied on iRepertoire HTBI primers and on Arm-PCR targeting CDR3 regions. TCRdb reanalysed the multiplex PCR reads using MiXCR and keeps one entry per CDR3 protein. The repertoire holds 400,000 to 500,000 distinct CDR3 sequences, 20% to 25% seen once, with 14% in the top ten. Specimen: peripheral blood mononuclear cells (PBMCs), collected when the disease was refractory, from a patient treated with antithyroid drugs. The receptor source for this set is a female donor with Graves disease.

This clonotype was seen at least ten times. The chain joins TRBV6-1 to TRBJ1-6, with unresolved D. V dropped 5 bases and J dropped 0 bases, with 14 bases sitting between them. Germline CDR1 and CDR2: MNHNS and SASEGT. This CDR3 has 17 amino acids. Here the CDR3 reads CASSHDYPSSYNSPLHF. CDR3 sequence (DNA): TGTGCCAGCAGTCACGACTACCCGAGCTCCTATAATTCACCCCTCCACTTT.

This clonotype was counted many times. The chain joins TRBV2 to TRBJ2-2; perhaps D is TRBD1 or TRBD2 (5 bases each). Germline V gene data show CDR1 as SNHLY and CDR2 as FYNNEI. Trimming pared 2 bases from V and 0 bases from J, leaving 13 bases between. The CDR3 length is 17 residues. CDR3 region: CASSERGGETNTGELFF. The CDR3 DNA reads as TGTGCCAGCAGTGAACGTGGGGGTGAAACGAACACCGGGGAGCTGTTTTTT. Full variable domain (remainder filled in from reference TRBV2 and TRBJ2-2): EPEVTQTPSHQVTQMGQEVILRCVPISNHLYFYWYRQILGQKVEFLVSFYNNEISEKSEIFDDQFSVERPDGSNFTLKIRSTKLEDSAMYFCASSERGGETNTGELFFGEGSRLTVL.

This clonotype came up a few times. This rearrangement joins TRBV27 to TRBJ1-1; D not certain. The V end lost 3 bases, the J end lost 6 bases, and 11 bases lay between the germline ends. The CDR3 totals 13 residues. Germline-derived CDR1 and CDR2 are MNHEY and SMNVEV (reference sequence). CDR3 sequence: CASSLGSGSEAFF. CDR3 DNA: TGTGCCAGCAGTTTGGGATCCGGGTCTGAAGCTTTCTTT.